This T cell receptor beta chain stems from a study of cytotoxic CD8 clonotypes in ibrutinib-treated CLL. About the study: Over 10 relapsed/refractory, over 14 treatment-naive; roughly 17 IGHV unmutated. Among the samples, the mean was roughly 260,000 productive templates and tens of thousands of productive rearrangements.

The repertoire was sequenced with immunoSEQ multiplex PCR; TCRdb's copy has only in-frame clones and lacks some. The sample comprises 200,000 to 250,000 clones, approximately 75% of which are singletons, and about an eighth rests with the top ten. The CDR3 length is 23 residues. Germline V gives CDR1 SGHRS, CDR2 YFSETQ. Losses at the gene ends were 7 bases for V and 4 bases for J; bases not matched to a gene: 36. The source was PBMCs, collected after 12 months of ibrutinib treatment. V gene TRBV5-1 combines with J gene TRBJ1-2; 8 nucleotides agree with TRBD1. The origin of this receptor is a human donor with chronic lymphocytic leukemia. The chain's CDR3 is CASAREEVDRGRDDSLDSYGYTF. CDR3 nucleotide sequence: TGCGCCAGCGCACGGGAAGAAGTCGACAGGGGTAGGGACGATAGTTTGGACAGCTATGGCTACACCTTC.